The 9 T cell receptor beta chains in this list originate from one sample, sequenced in a study of T cell responses to AZD1222 COVID-19 vaccine (dated by TCRdb to the early 2020s). The time point label on this specimen signifies: baseline before first vaccination. Libraries were built with the immunoSEQ multiplex PCR assay. TCRdb provides this immuneACCESS table in a form limited to in-frame rearrangements. Some clones are lacking; in checked studies, under half of them reflect an unresolved V gene, and why the rest are absent is not known. This sample has 110,000 or so clones in its table, and 86% of those were observed once. Jointly, the top ten make up 3% to 3.5% of the sample. Sequenced material: peripheral blood, taken on day 0 of AZD1222 vaccination. The receptors here all came from an adult in good health.

The genes are TRBV28 and TRBJ2-1; D tentatively reads TRBD1 or TRBD2 (6 bases each). Germline lookup yields CDR1 MDHEN and CDR2 SYDVKM. The CDR3 is 15 amino acids. V was trimmed by 6 bases and J by 0 bases, leaving 12 bases between them. CDR3 nucleotide sequence: TGTGCCAGCAGAGGGGGGTTGAGCTCCTACAATGAGCAGTTCTTC. Its translation is CASRGGLSSYNEQFF.

The rearrangement joins TRBV7-2 to TRBJ1-3, with a weak D call TRBD1 (6 bases). V dropped 5 bases and J dropped 0 bases, with 20 bases sitting between them. Germline-derived CDR1 and CDR2 are SGHTA and FQGNSA. The length of the CDR3 is 18 residues. CDR3 in amino acids: CASSILPPGASSGNTIYF. The DNA of the CDR3 is TGTGCCAGCAGCATCTTACCCCCGGGGGCGAGCTCTGGAAACACCATATATTTT.

This rearrangement joins TRBV28 to TRBJ1-4; 7 nucleotides align to TRBD1. The trim removed 3 bases at V and 0 bases at J, leaving 7 bases unmatched. The germline V gene encodes CDR1 MDHEN and CDR2 SYDVKM. This CDR3 has 17 amino acids. CDR3: CASSFAGGKATNEKLFF. In DNA form, the CDR3 reads TGTGCCAGCAGTTTTGCAGGGGGTAAAGCAACTAATGAAAAACTGTTTTTT.

The chain has TRBV3-1 (or the pseudogene TRBV3-2) and TRBJ1-6; perhaps TRBD1 as D (6 bases). The CDR3 has 18 amino acids. Germline V lookup: CDR1 LGHDT, CDR2 YNNKEL (reference sequence). Trimming pared 0 bases from V and 9 bases from J, leaving 21 bases between. CDR3 DNA: TGTGCCAGCAGCCAAGATAGGGGGTCACTGGGGGCAATTTCACCCCTCCACTTT. Translating gives CASSQDRGSLGAISPLHF.

The rearrangement uses TRBV3-1 (or the pseudogene TRBV3-2) and TRBJ1-6; D is unresolved. This CDR3 spans 13 amino acids. Germline-derived CDR1 and CDR2 are LGHDT and YNNKEL (reference sequence). V lost 4 bases, J lost 4 bases, and 5 bases lay in between. CDR3 protein: CASSRQYNSPLHF. The CDR3 DNA reads TGTGCCAGCAGCCGACAATATAATTCACCCCTCCACTTT.

J is TRBJ1-1 and V is TRBV28, with unresolved D. This CDR3 is built from 13 residues. Per germline, CDR1 MDHEN and CDR2 SYDVKM. Trimming removed 3 bases at V and 10 bases at J, with 15 bases between. The CDR3 sequence is CASSFEEGGGAFF. The CDR3 coding sequence is TGTGCCAGCAGTTTCGAGGAGGGCGGAGGAGCTTTCTTT.

The chain is built from TRBV3-1 (or the pseudogene TRBV3-2) and TRBJ2-5; TRBD2 agrees at 7 bases. The CDR3 totals 16 residues. Losses at the gene ends were 2 bases for V and 4 bases for J; bases not matched to a gene: 10. The germline gives CDR1 LGHDT, CDR2 YNNKEL (reference sequence). DNA for the CDR3: TGTGCCAGCAGCCAACGCCTGGTGGGGGAGGGAGAGACCCAGTACTTC. It translates to CASSQRLVGEGETQYF.

This chain joins TRBV24-1 and TRBJ2-3; a weak D match, TRBD1 (6 bases). Germline V gene data show CDR1 as KGHDR and CDR2 as SFDVKD. This CDR3 spans 17 amino acids. V shed 3 bases and J shed 1 base, with 16 bases lying between them. CDR3 in amino acids: CATSDPTTGQRTDTQYF. CDR3 nucleotides: TGTGCCACCAGTGATCCCACAACAGGGCAGCGCACAGATACGCAGTATTTT.

The chain carries TRBV20-1 and TRBJ1-1; no clear D. The length of the CDR3 is 11 residues. V lost 8 bases and J lost 6, with 13 bases in between. Germline V CDR1 and CDR2: DFQATT, SNEGSKA (reference sequence). The CDR3 region is CSQWVFAEAFF. The CDR3 region has the DNA TGCAGTCAGTGGGTATTCGCTGAAGCTTTCTTT.